Within the sample, the clone carrying this T cell receptor (beta chain) is medium-sized. Its antigen remains unidentified. Multiplex PCR, run in two rounds, amplified TCR beta CDR3 from genomic DNA. With primers specific to each TRBV and TRBJ gene, the first-round PCR was performed. MiXCR, applied by TCRdb to the multiplex PCR reads, yields one record per CDR3 protein. This sample has about 13,000 distinct CDR3 sequences, with around 29% found just once. The data belong to a study of prognosis after radiotherapy for stage I lung cancer. About the study: In this cohort, every patient with non-small cell lung cancer was regarded as medically inoperable. Regarding the study as a whole: Unique TCR clone counts were lower following stereotactic body radiation therapy (median 10,088 versus 6,861).

CDR3 length equals 16 residues. V gave up 2 bases and J gave up 5 bases, with 15 bases separating them. Germline V gives CDR1 KGHDR, CDR2 SFDVKD. The receptor's source is a donor over 45 with non-small cell lung cancer. Source: PBMCs, taken before or after stereotactic body radiation therapy (not recorded which). V gene TRBV24-1 combines with J gene TRBJ2-1; D is unresolved. The CDR3 coding sequence is TGTGCCACCAGTGATTACATCAACCAAGGGAACAATGAGCAGTTCTTC. This translates into CATSDYINQGNNEQFF.